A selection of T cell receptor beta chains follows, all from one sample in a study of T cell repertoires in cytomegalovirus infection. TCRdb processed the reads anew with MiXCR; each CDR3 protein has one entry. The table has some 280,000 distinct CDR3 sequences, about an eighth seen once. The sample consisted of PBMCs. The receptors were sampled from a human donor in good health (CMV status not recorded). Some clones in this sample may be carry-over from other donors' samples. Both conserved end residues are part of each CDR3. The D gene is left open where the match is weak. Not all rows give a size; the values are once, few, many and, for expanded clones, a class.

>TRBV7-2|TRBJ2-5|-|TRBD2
CASSFSGLAGETQYF
TGTGCCAGCAGCTTTAGTGGACTAGCGGGAGAGACCCAGTACTTC
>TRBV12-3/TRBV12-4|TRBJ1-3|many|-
CASSLQSSGNTIYF
TGTGCCAGCAGTTTGCAGAGCTCTGGAAACACCATATATTTT
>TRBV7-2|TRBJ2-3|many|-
CASSFQITDTQYF
TGTGCCAGCAGCTTCCAAATCACAGATACGCAGTATTTT
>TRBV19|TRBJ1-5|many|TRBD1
CASSTRPGQGVLKPQHF
TGTGCCAGTAGTACGCGACCGGGACAGGGGGTTCTAAAGCCCCAGCATTTT
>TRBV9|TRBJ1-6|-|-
CASSVDGFGGESPLHF
TGTGCCAGCAGCGTAGACGGCTTCGGGGGGGAATCACCCCTCCACTTT
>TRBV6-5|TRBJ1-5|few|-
CASHARGFNQPQHF
TGTGCCAGCCACGCGCGGGGGTTCAATCAGCCCCAGCATTTT
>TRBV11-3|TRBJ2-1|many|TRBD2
CASSPQGGGSYNEQFF
TGTGCCAGCAGCCCCCAAGGCGGGGGTTCCTACAATGAGCAGTTCTTC
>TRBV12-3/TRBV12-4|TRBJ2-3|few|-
CASSFVGVYTQYF
TGTGCCAGCAGTTTTGTGGGGGTATATACGCAGTATTTT
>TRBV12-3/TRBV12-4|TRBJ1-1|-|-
CASSLSRDTREAFF
TGTGCCAGCAGTTTAAGTCGGGACACCCGTGAAGCTTTCTTT
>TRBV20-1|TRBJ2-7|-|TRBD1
CSAREAGQGRFEQYF
TGCAGTGCTAGAGAAGCCGGACAGGGCAGGTTTGAGCAGTACTTC
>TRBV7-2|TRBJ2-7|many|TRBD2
CASSSPSGGSYGKQYF
TGTGCCAGCAGCTCACCTAGCGGGGGCTCCTACGGCAAGCAGTACTTC
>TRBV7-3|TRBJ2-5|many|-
CASSPRGRETQYF
TGTGCCAGCAGCCCCCGGGGCCGGGAGACCCAGTACTTC
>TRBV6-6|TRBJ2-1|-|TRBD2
CASSYPGLAGEYEQFF
TGTGCCAGCAGTTATCCGGGACTAGCGGGAGAATATGAGCAGTTCTTC
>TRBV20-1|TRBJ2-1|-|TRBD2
CSALRLAGDSYNEQFF
TGCAGTGCTCTACGACTAGCGGGGGACTCCTACAATGAGCAGTTCTTC
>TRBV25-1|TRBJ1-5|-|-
CASSEYLRQPQHF
TGTGCCAGCAGTGAATATTTACGTCAGCCCCAGCATTTT
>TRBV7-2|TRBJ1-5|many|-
CASSWGDSEYQPQHF
TGTGCCAGCAGCTGGGGGGACTCTGAATATCAGCCCCAGCATTTT
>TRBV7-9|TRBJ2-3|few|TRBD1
CASSHPRTGDPDTQYF
TGTGCCAGCAGTCACCCCCGGACAGGGGACCCAGATACGCAGTATTTT
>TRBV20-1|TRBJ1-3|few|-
CSSPGSGFGNTIYF
TGCAGTTCTCCAGGGTCGGGGTTCGGAAACACCATATATTTT
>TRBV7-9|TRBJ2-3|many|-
CASSRPITDTQYF
TGTGCCAGCAGTCGGCCGATCACAGATACGCAGTATTTT
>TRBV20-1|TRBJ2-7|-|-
CSAAPGGRYEQYF
TGCAGTGCCGCCCCAGGCGGCCGCTACGAGCAGTACTTC
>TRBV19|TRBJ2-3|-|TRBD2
CASSDNGLAGDTQYF
TGTGCCAGTAGCGACAACGGACTAGCGGGAGATACGCAGTATTTT
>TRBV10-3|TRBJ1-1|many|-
CAISDRTRTMNTEAFF
TGTGCCATCAGTGACCGGACCAGAACCATGAACACTGAAGCTTTCTTT
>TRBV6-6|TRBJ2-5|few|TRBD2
CASSRPGLDQETQYF
TGTGCCAGCAGTAGGCCGGGACTAGACCAAGAGACCCAGTACTTC
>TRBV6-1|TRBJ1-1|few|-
CASSENVGGNTEAFF
TGTGCCAGCAGTGAAAATGTCGGAGGGAACACTGAAGCTTTCTTT
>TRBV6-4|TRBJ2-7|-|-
CASSPSRDNHEQYF
TGTGCCAGCAGTCCGAGCCGGGACAACCACGAGCAGTACTTC
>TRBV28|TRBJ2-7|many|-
CASHASRGLGEQYF
TGTGCCAGCCACGCTAGCCGTGGGTTGGGCGAGCAGTACTTC
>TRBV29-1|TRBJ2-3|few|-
CSVGPGIDTQYF
TGCAGCGTTGGCCCAGGGATCGATACGCAGTATTTT
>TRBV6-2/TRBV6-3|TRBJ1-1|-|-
CASRRQNTEAFF
TGTGCCAGCAGGAGACAGAACACTGAAGCTTTCTTT
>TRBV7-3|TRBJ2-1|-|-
CASSMAGKWFF
TGTGCCAGCAGCATGGCAGGGAAATGGTTCTTC
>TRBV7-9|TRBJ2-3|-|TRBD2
CASSPRTSGDTDTQYF
TGTGCCAGCAGCCCCCGGACTAGCGGGGACACAGATACGCAGTATTTT
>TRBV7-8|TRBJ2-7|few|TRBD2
CASRLAALSYEQYF
TGTGCCAGCAGACTAGCGGCCCTCTCCTACGAGCAGTACTTC
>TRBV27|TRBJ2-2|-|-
CASRRQQNTGELFF
TGTGCCAGCAGACGTCAGCAGAACACCGGGGAGCTGTTTTTT
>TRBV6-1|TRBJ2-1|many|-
CASSGSQFF
TGTGCCAGCAGTGGGTCGCAGTTCTTC
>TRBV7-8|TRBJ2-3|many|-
CASSSSTQYF
TGTGCCAGCAGCTCTTCGACGCAGTATTTT
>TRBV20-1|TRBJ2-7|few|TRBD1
CSARDKDGTGIYEQYF
TGCAGTGCTAGAGATAAAGACGGGACAGGAATATACGAGCAGTACTTC